The 8 T cell receptor beta chains reported below all come from one sample, sequenced in a study of cytomegalovirus exposure and HLA in healthy donors. In the PCR, 60 Vbeta and 13 Jbeta primers were used. The assay was immunoSEQ multiplex PCR, and TCRdb's table has in-frame clones only and misses some. The sample holds over 150,000 clones, approximately 81% seen once. Material for sequencing was PBMCs. These receptors were collected from a woman under 40 in good health and CMV-seronegative.

V usage is TRBV10-3 and J usage is TRBJ1-1; 8 bases are shared with TRBD1. The CDR3 covers 15 residues. Germline trimming cut 3 bases from V and 1 base from J; bases unmatched to any gene: 4. Germline CDR1 reads ENHRY; CDR2 reads SYGVKD. CDR3 amino acids: CAISEGQGRNTEAFF. In DNA, the CDR3 is TGTGCCATCAGTGAAGGACAGGGTAGGAACACTGAAGCTTTCTTT.

V gene TRBV6-5 combines with J gene TRBJ2-7, with a possible D match to TRBD1 (5 bases). With 5 bases removed from V and 2 bases from J, the gap between germline ends came to 13 bases. From germline, CDR1 is MNHEY and CDR2 SVGAGI. This CDR3 spans 14 amino acids. DNA of the CDR3: TGTGCCAGCAGTGAAGTCCCAGGGACCTACGAGCAGTACTTC. The encoded protein is CASSEVPGTYEQYF.

J is TRBJ2-7 and V is TRBV27; D might be TRBD2 (6 bases). This CDR3 has 15 amino acids. Germline CDR1 and CDR2: MNHEY and SMNVEV (reference sequence). V lost 4 bases to trimming and J lost 0 bases, with 13 bases between them. CDR3 amino acids: CASSSGTGLSYEQYF. CDR3 coding DNA: TGTGCCAGCAGTTCCGGGACTGGTCTCTCCTACGAGCAGTACTTC.

The rearrangement uses TRBV5-6 and TRBJ1-4, with D perhaps TRBD1 (5 bases). The germline V gene encodes CDR1 SGHDT and CDR2 YYEEEE. V was shortened by 5 bases and J by 17 bases, with 25 bases between the two germline ends. This CDR3 spans 14 amino acids. The CDR3, as DNA: TGTGCCAGCAGGGATACCGGGACTTCTTCCCGCCATTTTTTT. Protein sequence: CASRDTGTSSRHFF.

There are a few counts of this clone. V usage is TRBV4-1 and J usage is TRBJ2-7; 7 bases line up with TRBD2. This CDR3 spans 16 amino acids. Trimming removed 3 bases from V and 9 bases from J; junction bases left unmatched: 17. Germline loops: CDR1 MGHRA, CDR2 YSYEKL. The DNA for the CDR3 is TGCGCCAGCAGCCACCCGGGAGGCCAGCCGGGTGGACGGCAGTACTTC. This gives the protein CASSHPGGQPGGRQYF.

This clone was recorded only once. The chain joins TRBV4-2 to TRBJ2-3, with D unclear. The CDR3 covers 15 residues. Trimming took 1 base from V and 3 from J, leaving 11 bases between them. CDR1 is LGHNA, CDR2 YNFKEQ, per germline. This CDR3 reads CASSQGVSLTDTQYF. The CDR3 DNA follows: TGTGCCAGCAGCCAAGGCGTATCCCTAACAGATACGCAGTATTTT.

The sample holds a few counts of this clone. The chain employs TRBV9 and TRBJ2-1; a possible D gene is TRBD2 (6 bases). This CDR3 is built from 12 residues. Trimming stripped 3 bases from V and 7 bases from J, with 8 bases between. Germline V gene sequence: CDR1 SGDLS, CDR2 YYNGEE. CDR3 DNA: TGTGCCAGCAGCGGCCTAGCGAATGAGCAGTTCTTC. Translated: CASSGLANEQFF.

This chain links TRBV9 with TRBJ1-1; perhaps TRBD1 as D (6 bases). CDR1 is SGDLS and CDR2 is YYNGEE in the germline V gene. This CDR3 is 16 amino acids long. Trimming removed 0 bases from V and 5 bases from J, with 17 bases in between. The CDR3 bases are TGTGCCAGCAGCGTAGACAGGGAAAGCATGTGGACTGAAGCTTTCTTT. Amino acid sequence: CASSVDRESMWTEAFF.